This TCR beta chain was documented in a study of shared clonotypes between healthy human individuals. Libraries were prepared by immunoSEQ multiplex PCR; TCRdb keeps only in-frame clonotypes and omits some of them. Here the sample spans about 2,200,000 clones, around 93% being singletons. J gave up 13 bases and V 2 bases, and 11 bases lay outside the gene matches. The CDR3 extends over 15 amino acids. Germline CDR1 and CDR2: LGHNA and YSLEER. As to this clone: Its matching antigen is unknown.

Naive-designated CD8 cells lacked CD45RO, were positively enriched for CCR7, and omitted terminally differentiated effector memory CD45RA+ cells. General study results and limits: Clonotypes which were not shared had lower generation probabilities than clonotypes that all four donors shared.

The sample consisted of naive CD8+ T cells from PBMCs. This TCR was recovered from a man between 18 and 29 years old in good health. Some clones in this sample may be carry-over from other donors' samples. The V call is TRBV4-3, the J call TRBJ2-1, with 10 bases that match TRBD2. CDR3 sequence: CASSQKTPGLAQQFF. The CDR3 DNA follows: TGCGCCAGCAGCCAAAAAACTCCGGGACTAGCGCAACAGTTCTTC.